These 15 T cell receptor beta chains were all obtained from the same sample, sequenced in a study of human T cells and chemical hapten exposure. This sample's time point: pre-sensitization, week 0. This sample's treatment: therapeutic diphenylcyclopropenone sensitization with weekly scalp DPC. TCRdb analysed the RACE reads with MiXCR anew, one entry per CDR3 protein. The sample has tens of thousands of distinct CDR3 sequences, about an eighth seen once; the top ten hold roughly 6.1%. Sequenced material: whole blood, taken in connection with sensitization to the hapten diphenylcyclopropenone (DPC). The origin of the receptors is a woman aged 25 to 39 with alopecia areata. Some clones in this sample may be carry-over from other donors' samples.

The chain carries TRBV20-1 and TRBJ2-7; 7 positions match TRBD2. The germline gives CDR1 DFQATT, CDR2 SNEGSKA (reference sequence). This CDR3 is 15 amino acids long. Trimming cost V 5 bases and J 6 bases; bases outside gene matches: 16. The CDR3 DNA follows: TGCAGTGCTCCTACCGGGAGCGGGGCCTGGAGCGAGCAGTACTTC. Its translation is CSAPTGSGAWSEQYF.

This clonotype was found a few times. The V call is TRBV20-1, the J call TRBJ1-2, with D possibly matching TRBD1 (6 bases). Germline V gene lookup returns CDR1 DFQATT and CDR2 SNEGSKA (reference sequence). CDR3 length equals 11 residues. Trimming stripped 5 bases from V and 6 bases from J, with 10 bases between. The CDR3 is CSAAQGDGYTF. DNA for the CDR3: TGCAGTGCTGCACAGGGAGATGGCTACACCTTC.

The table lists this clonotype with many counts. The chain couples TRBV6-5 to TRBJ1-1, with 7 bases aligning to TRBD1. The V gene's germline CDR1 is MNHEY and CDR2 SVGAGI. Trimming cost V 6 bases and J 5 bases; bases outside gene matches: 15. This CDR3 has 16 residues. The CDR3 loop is CASRTNWDSSGTEAFF. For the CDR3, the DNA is TGTGCCAGCAGGACTAATTGGGACAGCTCGGGGACTGAAGCTTTCTTT.

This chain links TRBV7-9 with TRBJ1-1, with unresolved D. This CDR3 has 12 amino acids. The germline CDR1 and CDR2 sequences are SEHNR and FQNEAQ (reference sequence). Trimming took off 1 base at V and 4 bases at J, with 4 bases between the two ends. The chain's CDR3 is CASSLGATEAFF. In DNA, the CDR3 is TGTGCCAGCAGCTTAGGGGCCACTGAAGCTTTCTTT. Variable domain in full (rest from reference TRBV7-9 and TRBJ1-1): DTGVSQNPRHKITKRGQNVTFRCDPISEHNRLYWYRQTLGQGPEFLTYFQNEAQLEKSRLLSDRFSAERPKGSFSTLEIQRTEQGDSAMYLCASSLGATEAFFGQGTRLTVV.

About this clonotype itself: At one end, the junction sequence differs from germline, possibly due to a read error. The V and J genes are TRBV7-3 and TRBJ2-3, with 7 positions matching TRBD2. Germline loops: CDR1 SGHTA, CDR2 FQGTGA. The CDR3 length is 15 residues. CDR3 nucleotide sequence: TGTACCAGCAGCTTAGGGACTAAGATTCCAGATACGCAGTATTTT. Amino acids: CTSSLGTKIPDTQYF.

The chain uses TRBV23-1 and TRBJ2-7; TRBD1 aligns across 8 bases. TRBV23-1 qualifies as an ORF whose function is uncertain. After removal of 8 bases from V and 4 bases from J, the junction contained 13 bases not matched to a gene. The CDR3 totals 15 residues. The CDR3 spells CASRPRGTGVYEQYF. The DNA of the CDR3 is TGCGCCAGCCGCCCCCGCGGGACAGGAGTTTACGAGCAGTACTTC.

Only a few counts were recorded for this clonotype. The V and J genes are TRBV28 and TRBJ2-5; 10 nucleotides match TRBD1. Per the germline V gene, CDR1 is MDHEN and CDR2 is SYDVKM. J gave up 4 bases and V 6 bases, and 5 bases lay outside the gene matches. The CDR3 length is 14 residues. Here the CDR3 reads CASRSGTGVETQYF. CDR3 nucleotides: TGTGCCAGCAGGTCCGGGACAGGGGTAGAGACCCAGTACTTC. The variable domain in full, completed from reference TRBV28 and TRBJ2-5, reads DVKVTQSSRYLVKRTGEKVFLECVQDMDHENMFWYRQDPGLGLRLIYFSYDVKMKEKGDIPEGYSVSREKKERFSLILESASTNQTSMYLCASRSGTGVETQYFGPGTRLLVL.

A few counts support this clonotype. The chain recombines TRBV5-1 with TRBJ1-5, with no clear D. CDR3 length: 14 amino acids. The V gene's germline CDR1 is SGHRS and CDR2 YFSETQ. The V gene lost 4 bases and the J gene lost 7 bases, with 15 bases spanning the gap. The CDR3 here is CASSPETLGQPQHF. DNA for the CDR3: TGCGCCAGCAGCCCCGAGACTTTGGGACAGCCCCAGCATTTT.

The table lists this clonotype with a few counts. Written as DNA, the CDR3 is TGTGCCAGCAGAGCCGGGACAGGGGGAAATCAGCCCCAGCATTTT. Protein: CASRAGTGGNQPQHF. The V and J genes are TRBV2 and TRBJ1-5; 11 bases agree with TRBD1. Germline CDR1 and CDR2: SNHLY and FYNNEI. V shed 6 bases and J 4 bases; nucleotides not matched to a gene: 5. The CDR3 spans 15 residues.

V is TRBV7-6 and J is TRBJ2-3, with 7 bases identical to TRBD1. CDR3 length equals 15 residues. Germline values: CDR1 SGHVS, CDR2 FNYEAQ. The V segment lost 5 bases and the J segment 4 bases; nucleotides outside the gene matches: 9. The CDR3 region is CASSLTGVDADTQYF. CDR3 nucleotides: TGTGCCAGCAGCCTCACAGGGGTGGATGCAGATACGCAGTATTTT.

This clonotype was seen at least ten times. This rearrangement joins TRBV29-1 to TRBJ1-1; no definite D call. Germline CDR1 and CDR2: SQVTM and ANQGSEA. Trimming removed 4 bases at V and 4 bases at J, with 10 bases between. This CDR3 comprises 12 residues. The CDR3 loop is CSVGSRFTEAFF. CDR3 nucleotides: TGCAGCGTTGGTAGTCGGTTCACTGAAGCTTTCTTT.

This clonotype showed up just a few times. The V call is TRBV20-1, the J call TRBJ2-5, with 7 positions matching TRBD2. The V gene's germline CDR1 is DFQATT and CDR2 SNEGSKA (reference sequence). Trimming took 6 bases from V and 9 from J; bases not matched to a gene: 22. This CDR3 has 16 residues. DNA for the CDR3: TGCAGTGCCCAGAAGGCGAGCGGGAAGATCGGCGGGGCCCAGTACTTC. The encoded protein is CSAQKASGKIGGAQYF.

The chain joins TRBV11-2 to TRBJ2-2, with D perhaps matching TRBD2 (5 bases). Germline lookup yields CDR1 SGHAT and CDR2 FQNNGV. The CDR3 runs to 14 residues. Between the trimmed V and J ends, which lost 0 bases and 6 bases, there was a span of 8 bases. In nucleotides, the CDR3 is TGTGCCAGCAGCTTAGAACCCGGGGCCGGGGAGCTGTTTTTT. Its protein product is CASSLEPGAGELFF.

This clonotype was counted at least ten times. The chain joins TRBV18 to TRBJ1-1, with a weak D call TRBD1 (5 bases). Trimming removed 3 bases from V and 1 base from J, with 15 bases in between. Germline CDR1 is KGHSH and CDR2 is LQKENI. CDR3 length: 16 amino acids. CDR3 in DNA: TGTGCCAGCTCACCGTATGGGGGTATGGGGAACACTGAAGCTTTCTTT. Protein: CASSPYGGMGNTEAFF.

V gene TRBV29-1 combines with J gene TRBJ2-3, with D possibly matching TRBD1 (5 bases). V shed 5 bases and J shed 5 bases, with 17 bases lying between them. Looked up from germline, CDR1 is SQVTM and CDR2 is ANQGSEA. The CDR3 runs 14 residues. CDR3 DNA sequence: TGCAGCGTTAGTAAGGGGCTGTATCTAGATACGCAGTATTTT. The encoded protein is CSVSKGLYLDTQYF.